The clone carrying this TCR beta chain was counted ten times or more. Antigen unknown. This sample was taken from a study of human T cells and chemical hapten exposure. For the study at large: Skin of the upper inner arm, roughly 2 cm by roughly 2 cm, received 2% DPC for sensitization.

CDR3 length: 14 amino acids. Trimming shortened V by 6 bases and J by 1 base, and 15 bases separated the two germline ends. Germline CDR1 and CDR2: DFQATT and SNEGSKA (reference sequence). Via MiXCR, TCRdb re-called the RACE reads, giving one row per CDR3 protein. The sample lists about 89,000 distinct CDR3 sequences, more than 9.5% seen once, with more than 2% in the top ten. Time point here: patch test 2, 6 weeks after DPC sensitization. Stated treatment: therapeutic diphenylcyclopropenone sensitization with weekly scalp DPC. Points from the study as a whole: There was no change with DPC sensitization in TCRs above 1 in 1000 frequency. Versus controls, significantly more large CDR3 similarity clusters arose from expanded TCRs.

The rearrangement joins TRBV20-1 to TRBJ1-2; TRBD1 is a possible D gene (5 bases). The TCR originated in a man aged 35 to 55 with alopecia areata. Some clones in this sample may be carry-over from other donors' samples. Sequences were derived from whole blood, sampled in connection with sensitization to the hapten diphenylcyclopropenone (DPC). The CDR3 region is CSAERQRDNYGYTF. CDR3 in DNA: TGCAGTGCCGAGAGACAGAGAGATAACTATGGCTACACCTTC.